This T cell receptor (beta chain) was observed in a study of T cell changes during pregnancy in multiple sclerosis. Per the germline V gene, CDR1 is GTSNPN and CDR2 is SVGIG (reference sequence). This CDR3 contains 13 residues. Libraries were prepared by immunoSEQ multiplex PCR; TCRdb keeps only in-frame clonotypes and omits some of them. The sample carries some 44,000 clones, roughly 90% recorded once. In the case of this clone: Mismatch with germline at one junction end may stem from a read error.

This receptor was obtained from a female donor with multiple sclerosis, enrolled in a pregnancy study. The gene calls are TRBV30 and TRBJ2-1; TRBD1 agrees at 9 bases. Specimen: CD4+ T cells from peripheral blood mononuclear cells, collected before pregnancy. The CDR3: CAWKGDRVNAQFF. As DNA, the CDR3 is TGTGCCTGGAAGGGGGACAGGGTCAATGCGCAGTTCTTC.